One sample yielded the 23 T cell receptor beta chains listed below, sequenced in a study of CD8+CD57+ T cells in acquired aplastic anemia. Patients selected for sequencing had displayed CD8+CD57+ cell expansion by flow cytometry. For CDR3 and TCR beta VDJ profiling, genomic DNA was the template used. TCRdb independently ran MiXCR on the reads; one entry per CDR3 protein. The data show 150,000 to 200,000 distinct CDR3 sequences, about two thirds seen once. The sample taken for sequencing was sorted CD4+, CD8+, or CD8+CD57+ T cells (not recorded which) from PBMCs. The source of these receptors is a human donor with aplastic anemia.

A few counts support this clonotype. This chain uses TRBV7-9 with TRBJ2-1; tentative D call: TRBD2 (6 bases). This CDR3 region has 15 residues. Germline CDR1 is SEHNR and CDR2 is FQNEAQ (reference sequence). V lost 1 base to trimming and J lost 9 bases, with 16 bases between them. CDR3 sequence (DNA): TGTGCCAGCAGCTTAGGGCTTGGCGGGGAAGGTGAGCAGTTCTTC. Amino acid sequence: CASSLGLGGEGEQFF. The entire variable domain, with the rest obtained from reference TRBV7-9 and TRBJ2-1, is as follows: DTGVSQNPRHKITKRGQNVTFRCDPISEHNRLYWYRQTLGQGPEFLTYFQNEAQLEKSRLLSDRFSAERPKGSFSTLEIQRTEQGDSAMYLCASSLGLGGEGEQFFGPGTRLTVL.

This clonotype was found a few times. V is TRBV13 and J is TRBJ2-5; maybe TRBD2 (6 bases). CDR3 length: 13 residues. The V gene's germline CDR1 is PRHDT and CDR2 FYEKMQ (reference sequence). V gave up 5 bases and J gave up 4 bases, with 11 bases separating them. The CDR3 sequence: CASSTSLGETQYF. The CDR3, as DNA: TGTGCCAGCAGCACTAGCTTGGGAGAGACCCAGTACTTC.

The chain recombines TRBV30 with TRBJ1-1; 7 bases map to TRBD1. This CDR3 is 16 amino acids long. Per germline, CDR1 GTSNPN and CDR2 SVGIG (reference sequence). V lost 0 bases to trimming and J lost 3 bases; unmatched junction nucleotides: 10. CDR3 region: CAWSVNLDRAYTEAFF. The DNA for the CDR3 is TGTGCCTGGAGTGTCAATCTAGACAGGGCTTACACTGAAGCTTTCTTT.

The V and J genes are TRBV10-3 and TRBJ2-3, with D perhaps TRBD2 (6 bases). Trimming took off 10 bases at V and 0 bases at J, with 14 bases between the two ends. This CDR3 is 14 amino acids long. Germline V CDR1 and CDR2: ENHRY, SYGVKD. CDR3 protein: CATRRRASTDTQYF. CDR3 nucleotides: TGTGCCACCAGAAGGAGGGCCAGCACAGATACGCAGTATTTT.

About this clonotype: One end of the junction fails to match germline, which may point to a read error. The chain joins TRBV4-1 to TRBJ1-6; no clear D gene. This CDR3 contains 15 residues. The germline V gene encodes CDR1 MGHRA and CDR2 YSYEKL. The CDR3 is CASSDQDQADSPLHF. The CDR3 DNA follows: TGTGCCAGCAGCGACCAAGACCAAGCGGATTCACCCCTCCACTTT.

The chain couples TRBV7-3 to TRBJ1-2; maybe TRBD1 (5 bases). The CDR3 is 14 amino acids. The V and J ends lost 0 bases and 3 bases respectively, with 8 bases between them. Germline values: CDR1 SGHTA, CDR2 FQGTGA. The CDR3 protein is CASSLTGVDYGYTF. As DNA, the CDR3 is TGTGCCAGCAGCTTAACAGGGGTAGACTATGGCTACACCTTC.

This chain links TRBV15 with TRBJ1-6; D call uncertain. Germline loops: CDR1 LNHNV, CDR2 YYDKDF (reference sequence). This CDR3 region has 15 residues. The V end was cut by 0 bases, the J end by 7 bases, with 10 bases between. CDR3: CATSRERTANSPLHF. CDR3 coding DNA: TGTGCCACCAGCAGAGAAAGGACGGCCAATTCACCCCTCCACTTT.

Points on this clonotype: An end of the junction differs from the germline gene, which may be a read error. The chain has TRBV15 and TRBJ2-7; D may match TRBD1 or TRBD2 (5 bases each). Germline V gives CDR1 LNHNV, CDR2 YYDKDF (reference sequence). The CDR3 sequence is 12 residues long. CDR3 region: CATSTRGYEKYF. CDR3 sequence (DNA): TGTGCCACCAGCACGAGGGGTTACGAGAAGTACTTC.

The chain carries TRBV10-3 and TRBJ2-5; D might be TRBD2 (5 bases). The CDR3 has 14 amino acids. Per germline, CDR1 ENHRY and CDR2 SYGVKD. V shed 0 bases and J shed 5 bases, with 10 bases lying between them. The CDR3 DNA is TGTGCCATCAGTGAGTCAGAGGGTTGGGAGACCCAGTACTTC. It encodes CAISESEGWETQYF.

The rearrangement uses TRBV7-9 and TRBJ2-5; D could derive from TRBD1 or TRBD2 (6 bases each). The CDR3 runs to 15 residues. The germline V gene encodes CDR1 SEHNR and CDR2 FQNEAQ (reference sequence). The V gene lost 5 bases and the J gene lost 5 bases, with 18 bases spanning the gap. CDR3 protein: CASSLGTTGGETQYF. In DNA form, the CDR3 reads TGTGCCAGCAGCCTCGGGACAACTGGAGGGGAGACCCAGTACTTC. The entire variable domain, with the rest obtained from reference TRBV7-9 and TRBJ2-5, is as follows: DTGVSQNPRHKITKRGQNVTFRCDPISEHNRLYWYRQTLGQGPEFLTYFQNEAQLEKSRLLSDRFSAERPKGSFSTLEIQRTEQGDSAMYLCASSLGTTGGETQYFGPGTRLLVL.

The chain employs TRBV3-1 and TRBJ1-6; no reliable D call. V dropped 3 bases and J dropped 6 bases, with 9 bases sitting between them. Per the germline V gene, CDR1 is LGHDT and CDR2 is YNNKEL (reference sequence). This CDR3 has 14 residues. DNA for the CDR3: TGTGCCAGCAGCCAGTCCTCTCCTAATTCACCCCTCCACTTT. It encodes CASSQSSPNSPLHF.

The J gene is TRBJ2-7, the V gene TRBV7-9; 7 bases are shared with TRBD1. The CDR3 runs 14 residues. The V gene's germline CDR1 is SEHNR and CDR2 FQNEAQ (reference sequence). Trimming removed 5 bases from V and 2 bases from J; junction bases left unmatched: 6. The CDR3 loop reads CASSQGQQAYEQYF. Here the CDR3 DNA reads TGTGCCAGCAGCCAGGGACAGCAGGCCTACGAGCAGTACTTC.

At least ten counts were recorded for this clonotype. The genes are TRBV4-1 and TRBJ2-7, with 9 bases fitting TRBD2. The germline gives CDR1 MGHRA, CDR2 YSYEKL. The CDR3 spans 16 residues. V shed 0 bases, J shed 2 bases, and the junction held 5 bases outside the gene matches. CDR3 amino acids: CASSQERLAAPYEQYF. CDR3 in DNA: TGCGCCAGCAGCCAAGAGCGACTAGCGGCTCCCTACGAGCAGTACTTC.

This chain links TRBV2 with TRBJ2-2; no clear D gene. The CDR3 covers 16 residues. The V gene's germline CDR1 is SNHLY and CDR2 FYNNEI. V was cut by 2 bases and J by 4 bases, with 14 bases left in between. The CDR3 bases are TGTGCCAGCAGTGAACTAGGGCAACGGTTCACCGGGGAGCTGTTTTTT. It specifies CASSELGQRFTGELFF. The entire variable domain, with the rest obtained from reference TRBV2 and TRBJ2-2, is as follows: EPEVTQTPSHQVTQMGQEVILRCVPISNHLYFYWYRQILGQKVEFLVSFYNNEISEKSEIFDDQFSVERPDGSNFTLKIRSTKLEDSAMYFCASSELGQRFTGELFFGEGSRLTVL.

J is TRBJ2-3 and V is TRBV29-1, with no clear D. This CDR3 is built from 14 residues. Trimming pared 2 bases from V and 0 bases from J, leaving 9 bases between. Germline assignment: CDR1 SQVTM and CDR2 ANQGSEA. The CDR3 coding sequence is TGCAGCGTTGAACGGTCCCGGAGCACAGATACGCAGTATTTT. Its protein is CSVERSRSTDTQYF.

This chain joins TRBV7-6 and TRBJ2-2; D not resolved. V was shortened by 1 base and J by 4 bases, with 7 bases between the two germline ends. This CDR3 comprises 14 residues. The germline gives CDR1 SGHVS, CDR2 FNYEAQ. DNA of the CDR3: TGTGCCAGCAGCTTAGATCGGTTCACCGGGGAGCTGTTTTTT. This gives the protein CASSLDRFTGELFF.

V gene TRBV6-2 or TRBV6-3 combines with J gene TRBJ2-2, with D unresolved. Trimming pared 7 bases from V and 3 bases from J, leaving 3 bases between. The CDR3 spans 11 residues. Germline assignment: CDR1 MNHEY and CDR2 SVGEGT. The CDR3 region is CASTYTGELFF. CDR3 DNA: TGTGCCAGCACCTACACCGGGGAGCTGTTTTTT.

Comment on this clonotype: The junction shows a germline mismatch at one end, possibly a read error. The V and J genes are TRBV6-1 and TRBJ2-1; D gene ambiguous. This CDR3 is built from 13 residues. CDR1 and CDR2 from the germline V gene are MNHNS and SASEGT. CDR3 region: CASSEGLGHEQFF. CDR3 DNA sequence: TGTGCCAGTAGTGAAGGGCTGGGCCACGAGCAGTTCTTC.

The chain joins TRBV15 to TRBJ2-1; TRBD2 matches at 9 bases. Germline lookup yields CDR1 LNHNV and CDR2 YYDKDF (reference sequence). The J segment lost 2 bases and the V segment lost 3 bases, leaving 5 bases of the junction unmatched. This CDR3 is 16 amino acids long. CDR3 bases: TGTGCCACCAGCAGCCTAGCGGGAAGCACCTACAATGAGCAGTTCTTC. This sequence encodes CATSSLAGSTYNEQFF.

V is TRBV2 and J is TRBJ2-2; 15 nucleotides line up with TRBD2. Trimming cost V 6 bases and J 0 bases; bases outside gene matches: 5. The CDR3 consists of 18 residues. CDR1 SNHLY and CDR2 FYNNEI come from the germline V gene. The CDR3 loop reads CASSLGLAGGSNTGELFF. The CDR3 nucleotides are TGTGCCAGCAGCTTGGGACTAGCGGGAGGTTCGAACACCGGGGAGCTGTTTTTT.

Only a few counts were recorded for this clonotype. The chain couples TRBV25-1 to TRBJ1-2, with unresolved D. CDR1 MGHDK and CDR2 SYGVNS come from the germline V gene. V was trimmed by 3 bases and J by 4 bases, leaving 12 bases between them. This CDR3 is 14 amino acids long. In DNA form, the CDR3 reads TGTGCCAGCAGTGATGGGTACAACCCCTATGGCTACACCTTC. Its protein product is CASSDGYNPYGYTF.

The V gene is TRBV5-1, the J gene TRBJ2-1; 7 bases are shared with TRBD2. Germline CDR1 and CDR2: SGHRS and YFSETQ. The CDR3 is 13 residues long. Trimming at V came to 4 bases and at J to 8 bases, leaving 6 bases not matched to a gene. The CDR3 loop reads CASSLTSEDEQFF. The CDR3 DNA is TGCGCCAGCAGCCTAACTAGCGAGGATGAGCAGTTCTTC. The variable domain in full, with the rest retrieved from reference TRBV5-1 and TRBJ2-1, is KAGVTQTPRYLIKTRGQQVTLSCSPISGHRSVSWYQQTPGQGLQFLFEYFSETQRNKGNFPGRFSGRQFSNSRSEMNVSTLELGDSALYLCASSLTSEDEQFFGPGTRLTVL.

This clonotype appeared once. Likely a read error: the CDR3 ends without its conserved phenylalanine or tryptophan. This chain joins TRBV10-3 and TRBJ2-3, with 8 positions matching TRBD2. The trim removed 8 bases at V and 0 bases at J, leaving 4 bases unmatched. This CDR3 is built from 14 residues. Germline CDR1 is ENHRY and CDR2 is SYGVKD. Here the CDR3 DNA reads TGTGCCATCGGGCTAGCGGGTAGCACAGATACGCAGTATCTT. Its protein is CAIGLAGSTDTQYL.